This section outlines one TCR beta chain sequence together with its context. In the source study's methods: Reference gene primer amplification gave estimated nucleated cell counts. Assay used: immunoSEQ multiplex PCR; TCRdb lists only in-frame clones, some missing. From that table come the V and J calls and clone size; the DNA was used to work out D and trimming. The table has some 150,000 clones, 80% seen once. These data originate in a study of blood T cell repertoires in COVID-19. Background on the study: Specimens from acute and convalescent COVID-19 originated in the United States, Italy and Spain. The analysed material was cDNA or gDNA that came from T cells, B-cell-depleted T cells, or PBMCs.

CDR3 size: 13 residues. V was pared by 9 bases and J by 0 bases, with 11 bases between. Germline CDR1 reads KGHDR; CDR2 reads SFDVKD. Sequenced input: peripheral blood. This sequence originates from a man between 60 and 75 years old with active or convalescent COVID-19. This chain uses TRBV24-1 with TRBJ2-7, with D uncertain. The CDR3 nucleotides are TGTGCCACCGGCCTCCGGGTCTCCTACGAGCAGTACTTC. Translated, it gives CATGLRVSYEQYF.